This T cell receptor (beta chain) was sequenced in a study of T cell repertoires in cytomegalovirus infection (dated by TCRdb to the late 2010s). For context, the study as a whole: The HLA type of each donor mattered for the analysis, because public TCR beta signatures pointed to carriage of CMV infection along with the matching HLA type.

This clonotype was found many times. Its antigen target is currently unknown. Base-call qualities are not available, and no considerably larger clone is one nucleotide away. The CDR3 spans 15 residues, from the cysteine through the phenylalanine. Just the 45-base CDR3 DNA is kept, in frame starting at base 1. For CDR1 and CDR2, the germline V gene lists MNHEY and SVGEGT. Here V drops 11 bases and J drops 3 bases, and the junction holds 8 bases not matched to any gene. What the research found in general, with its limitations: In both this cohort and an independent cohort of several hundred donors, the cumulative frequency of public TCR beta family members distinguished carriers of CMV infection plus the relevant HLA type. The ex vivo response was dominated by HLA-C-restricted CMV-specific TCR beta clonotypes, and the single most frequent clonotype in two of eight donors was supplied by these HLA-C-restricted clonotypes.

The instrument was an Illumina HiSeq 1500. TCRdb trimmed public reads at Q25 via fastp, called clones via MiXCR and kept in-frame beta chains. Identical CDR3 protein sequences are pooled into one entry, listed with their most common genes and DNA. The sample has approximately 500,000 distinct CDR3 sequences on record, 10% to 12% of them singletons. The ten largest clones add up to roughly 10% of the sample. The chain joins TRBV6-2 or TRBV6-3 to TRBJ2-5; the central 14 bases match TRBD2. The material sequenced was PBMCs. This TCR was sampled from a human donor in good health (CMV status not recorded). Some clones in this sample may be carry-over from other donors' samples. The CDR3 reads CACCPGLAGEETQYF. DNA sequence: TGTGCCTGTTGCCCGGGACTAGCGGGAGAAGAGACCCAGTACTTC.